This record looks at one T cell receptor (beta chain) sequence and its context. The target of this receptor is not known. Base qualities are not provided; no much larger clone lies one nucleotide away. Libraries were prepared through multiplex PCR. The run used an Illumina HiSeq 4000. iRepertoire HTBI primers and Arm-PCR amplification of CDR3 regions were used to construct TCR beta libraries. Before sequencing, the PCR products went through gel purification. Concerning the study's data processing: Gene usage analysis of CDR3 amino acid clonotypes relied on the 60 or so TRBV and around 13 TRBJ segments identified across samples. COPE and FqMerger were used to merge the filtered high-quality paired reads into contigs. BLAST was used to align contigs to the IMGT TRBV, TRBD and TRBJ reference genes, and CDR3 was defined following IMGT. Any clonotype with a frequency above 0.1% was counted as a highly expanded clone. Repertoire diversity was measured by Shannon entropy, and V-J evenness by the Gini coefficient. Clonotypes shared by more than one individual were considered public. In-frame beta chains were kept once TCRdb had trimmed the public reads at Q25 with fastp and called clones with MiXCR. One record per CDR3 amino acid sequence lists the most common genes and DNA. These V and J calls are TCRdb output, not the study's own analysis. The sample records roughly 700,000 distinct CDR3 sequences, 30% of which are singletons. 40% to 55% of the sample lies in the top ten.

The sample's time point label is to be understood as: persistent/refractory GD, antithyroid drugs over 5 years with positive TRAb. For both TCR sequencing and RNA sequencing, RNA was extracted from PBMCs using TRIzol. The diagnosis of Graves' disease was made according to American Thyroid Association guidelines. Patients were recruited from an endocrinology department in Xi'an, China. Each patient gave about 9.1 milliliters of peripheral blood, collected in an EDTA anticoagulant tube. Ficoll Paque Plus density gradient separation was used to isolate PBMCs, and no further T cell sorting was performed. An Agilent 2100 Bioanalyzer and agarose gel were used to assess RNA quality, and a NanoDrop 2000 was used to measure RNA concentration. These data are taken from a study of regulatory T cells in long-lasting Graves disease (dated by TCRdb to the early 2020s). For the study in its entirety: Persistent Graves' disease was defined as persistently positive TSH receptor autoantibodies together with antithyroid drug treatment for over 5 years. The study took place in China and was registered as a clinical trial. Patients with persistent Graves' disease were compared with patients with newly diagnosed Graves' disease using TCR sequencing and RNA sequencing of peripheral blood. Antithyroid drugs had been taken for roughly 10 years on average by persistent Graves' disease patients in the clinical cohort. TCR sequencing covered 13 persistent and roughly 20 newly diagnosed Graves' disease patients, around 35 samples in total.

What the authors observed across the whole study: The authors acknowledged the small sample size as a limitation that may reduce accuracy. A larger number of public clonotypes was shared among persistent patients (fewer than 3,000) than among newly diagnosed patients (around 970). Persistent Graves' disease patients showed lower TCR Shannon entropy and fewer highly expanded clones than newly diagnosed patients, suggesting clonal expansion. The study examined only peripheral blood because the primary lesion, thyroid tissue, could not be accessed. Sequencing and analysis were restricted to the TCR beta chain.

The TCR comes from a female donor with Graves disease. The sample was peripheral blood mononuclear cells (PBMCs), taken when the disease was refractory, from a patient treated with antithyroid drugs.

The base sequence is TGCAGCGTTGGTGGGGGACAGGGCACCTACGAGCAGTACTTC. This yields the protein CSVGGGQGTYEQYF. Recombination connected TRBV29-1 to TRBJ2-7, and TRBD1 aligns with 9 junction nucleotides. From cysteine to phenylalanine, the CDR3 is 14 amino acids long. Only the CDR3 DNA stays, 42 bases, in frame from base 1. For this chain, trimming is 4 bases at the V end and 2 bases at the J end, and the number of junction bases without a gene match is 6. Sequences SQVTM (CDR1) and ANQGSEA (CDR2) are obtained from the germline V gene.